This T cell receptor beta chain was recovered during a study of CD8 T cells in Susac syndrome. High-throughput TCR beta sequencing covered peripheral CD8+ and CD4+ T cells. J lost 2 bases, V lost 4 bases, and 5 bases had no gene match. The CDR3 totals 15 residues. CDR1 is MNHNS, CDR2 SASEGT, per germline. The RNA, roughly 0.45 to 1 ug, was put through reverse transcription using random hexamers. A single record per CDR3 protein comes from TCRdb applying MiXCR to the immunoSEQ multiplex PCR reads. The sample has roughly 150,000 distinct CDR3 sequences, about 94% seen once. The chain joins TRBV6-1 to TRBJ2-3; 8 bases fit TRBD2. Sequencing was carried out using CD4+ T cells from PBMCs. The TCR originated in a human donor in good health. DNA of the CDR3: TGTGCCAGCAGTGTGGCTAGCGGGCTCACAGATACGCAGTATTTT. It specifies CASSVASGLTDTQYF.